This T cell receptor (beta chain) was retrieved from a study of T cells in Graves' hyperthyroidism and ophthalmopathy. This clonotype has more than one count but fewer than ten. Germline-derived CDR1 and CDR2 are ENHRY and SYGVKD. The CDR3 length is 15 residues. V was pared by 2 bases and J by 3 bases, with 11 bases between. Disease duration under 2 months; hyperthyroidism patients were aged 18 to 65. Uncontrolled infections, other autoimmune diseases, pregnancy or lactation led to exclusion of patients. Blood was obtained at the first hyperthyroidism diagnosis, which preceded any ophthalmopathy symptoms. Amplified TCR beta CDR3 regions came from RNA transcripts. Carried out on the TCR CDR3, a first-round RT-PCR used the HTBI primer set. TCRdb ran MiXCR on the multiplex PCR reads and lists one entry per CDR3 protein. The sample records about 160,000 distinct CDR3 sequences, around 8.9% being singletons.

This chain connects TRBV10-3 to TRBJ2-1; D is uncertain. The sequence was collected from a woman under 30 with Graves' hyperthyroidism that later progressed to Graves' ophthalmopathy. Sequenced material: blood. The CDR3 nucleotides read TGTGCCATCAGTGAGCCGGCGAGAGGCTACAATGAGCAGTTCTTC. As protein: CAISEPARGYNEQFF.